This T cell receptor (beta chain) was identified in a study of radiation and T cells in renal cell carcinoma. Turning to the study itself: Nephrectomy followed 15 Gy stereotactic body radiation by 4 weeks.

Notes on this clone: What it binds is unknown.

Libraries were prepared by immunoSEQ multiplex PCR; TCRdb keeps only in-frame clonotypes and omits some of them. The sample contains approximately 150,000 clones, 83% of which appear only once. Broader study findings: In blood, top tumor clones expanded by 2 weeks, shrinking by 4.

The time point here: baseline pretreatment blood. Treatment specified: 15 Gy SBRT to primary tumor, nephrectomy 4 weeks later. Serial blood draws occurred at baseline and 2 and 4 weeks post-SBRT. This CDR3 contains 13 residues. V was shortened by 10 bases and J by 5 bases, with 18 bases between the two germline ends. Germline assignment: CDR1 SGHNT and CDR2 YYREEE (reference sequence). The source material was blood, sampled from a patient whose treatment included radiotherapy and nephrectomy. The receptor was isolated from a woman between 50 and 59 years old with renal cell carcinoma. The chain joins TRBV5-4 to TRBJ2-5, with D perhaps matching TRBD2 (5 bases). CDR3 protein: CAVLREIGETQYF. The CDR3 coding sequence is TGTGCCGTACTCCGGGAAATTGGGGAGACCCAGTACTTC.